Reported below is one T cell receptor beta chain. Its antigen is still unknown. Data came from immunoSEQ multiplex PCR; TCRdb stores just in-frame clones and leaves some out. The repertoire holds around 200,000 clones, with almost 90% as singletons. Germline V gives CDR1 GTSNPN, CDR2 SVGIG (reference sequence). CDR3 length equals 15 residues. Trimming left V 0 bases short and J 3 bases short, with 12 bases between. This sample is part of a study of T cell responses to AZD1222 COVID-19 vaccine. Study-wide context: Analyses pooled second doses at about 4 or about 12 weeks. Whole-study findings and limits: Spike as a whole was targeted by vaccine-associated CD4 TCRs, dominant at 160-218 and 743-854. White British ancestry dominated among donors, who included more females, and clonal diversity was possibly underestimated.

V is TRBV30 and J is TRBJ1-5; tentative D call: TRBD1 (5 bases). The sample consisted of peripheral blood, taken on day 0 of AZD1222 vaccination. This sequence was found in an adult in good health. The CDR3 nucleotides are TGTGCCTGGAGTGTGGGGCAGGGACCCAATCAGCCCCAGCATTTT. It is translated as CAWSVGQGPNQPQHF.